The 11 T cell receptor beta chains presented below share a single source sample, sequenced in a study of blood T cell repertoires in COVID-19 (dated by TCRdb to about 2020). Library generation was performed with the immunoSEQ multiplex PCR assay. Drawn from immuneACCESS, this table holds only the in-frame rearrangements with V and J called that TCRdb kept. Clones are partly lost; checked studies trace under half to an unresolved V gene and leave the rest unexplained. Here the sample has nearly 110,000 clones; over 60% occur a single time. In total, the top ten clones hold roughly 4.3% of the sample. The specimen sequenced was peripheral blood. All receptors come from a man between 65 and 85 years old with acute or convalescent COVID-19.

The CDR3 spells CASSPSLAEQFF. CDR3 bases: TGCGCCAGCAGCCCGTCGTTAGCGGAGCAGTTCTTC. The V gene is TRBV5-1, the J gene TRBJ2-1, with a weak D call TRBD2 (5 bases). The CDR3 is 12 amino acids. Trimming took off 4 bases at V and 10 bases at J, with 12 bases between the two ends. Germline CDR1 and CDR2: SGHRS and YFSETQ.

The CDR3 region has the DNA TGTGCCAGCAGCTTGGATAGGAACAGGGTAATCTACGAGCAGTACTTC. Protein product: CASSLDRNRVIYEQYF. The chain carries TRBV5-4 and TRBJ2-7, with a possible D match to TRBD1 (6 bases). V lost 0 bases, J lost 3 bases, and 16 bases lay in between. The CDR3 is 16 residues long. Germline CDR1 and CDR2: SGHNT and YYREEE (reference sequence). Variable domain in full (rest from reference TRBV5-4 and TRBJ2-7): ETGVTQSPTHLIKTRGQQVTLRCSSQSGHNTVSWYQQALGQGPQFIFQYYREEENGRGNFPPRFSGLQFPNYSSELNVNALELDDSALYLCASSLDRNRVIYEQYFGPGTRLTVT.

The V and J genes are TRBV2 and TRBJ1-3; TRBD1 matches 7 bases. This CDR3 contains 16 residues. Germline-derived CDR1 and CDR2 are SNHLY and FYNNEI. The J segment lost 0 bases and the V segment lost 5 bases, leaving 7 bases of the junction unmatched. CDR3 loop: CASSSYRGHSGNTIYF. The CDR3, as DNA: TGTGCCAGCAGTTCTTACAGGGGCCACTCTGGAAACACCATATATTTT.

This chain joins TRBV7-8 and TRBJ1-4; 12 bases match TRBD1. The germline V gene encodes CDR1 SGHVS and CDR2 FQNEAQ. With 4 bases clipped from V and 8 bases from J, the junction kept 8 bases outside the gene matches. The CDR3 contains 16 residues. CDR3 sequence reads: CASSSGTGGAGEKLFF. In DNA, the CDR3 is TGTGCCAGCAGCTCCGGGACAGGGGGCGCCGGGGAAAAACTGTTTTTT.

The chain has TRBV27 and TRBJ2-2; 11 nucleotides agree with TRBD1. V lost 9 bases and J lost 3; bases outside the gene matches: 6. In germline, CDR1 is MNHEY, CDR2 SMNVEV (reference sequence). The CDR3 loop spans 15 amino acids. CDR3: CASNRDRGDTGELFF. In DNA form, the CDR3 reads TGTGCCAGTAACCGGGACAGGGGGGACACCGGGGAGCTGTTTTTT.

The chain carries TRBV14 and TRBJ2-7, with D perhaps matching TRBD2 (5 bases). There are 16 residues in the CDR3. CDR1 and CDR2 (germline): SGHDN, FVKESK. Trimming removed 4 bases at V and 3 bases at J, with 19 bases between. The CDR3: CASSLSGMPSIYEQYF. DNA of the CDR3: TGTGCCAGCAGCCTATCCGGGATGCCTAGTATCTACGAGCAGTACTTC.

The chain is built from TRBV19 and TRBJ1-5; 7 bases agree with TRBD1. Germline V gene data show CDR1 as LNHDA and CDR2 as SQIVND (reference sequence). CDR3 length equals 14 residues. V shed 8 bases, J shed 7 bases, and the junction held 11 bases outside the gene matches. Here the CDR3 DNA reads TGTGCCAGTCGGTTCGACAGGGAGGACCAGCCCCAGCATTTT. Protein product: CASRFDREDQPQHF.

This clone has only a few counts. V and J are TRBV5-4 and TRBJ2-3, with D hard to call. The V end was cut by 3 bases, the J end by 5 bases, with 7 bases between. Looked up from germline, CDR1 is SGHNT and CDR2 is YYREEE (reference sequence). CDR3 length equals 12 residues. The CDR3 bases are TGTGCCAGCAGCTCCCAGGAAGATACGCAGTATTTT. It is translated as CASSSQEDTQYF.

The rearrangement uses TRBV5-1 and TRBJ1-4, with TRBD1 matching 7 bases. The CDR3 has 14 amino acids. V gave up 3 bases and J gave up 6 bases; unmatched junction bases: 5. The germline V gene encodes CDR1 SGHRS and CDR2 YFSETQ. The CDR3 bases are TGCGCCAGCAGCTCAGGGACAGTCGATGAAAAACTGTTTTTT. Its translation is CASSSGTVDEKLFF.

The V gene is TRBV3-1 (or the pseudogene TRBV3-2), the J gene TRBJ2-7; D unclear. This CDR3 has 17 residues. CDR1 and CDR2 from the germline V gene are LGHDT and YNNKEL (reference sequence). V was cut by 0 bases and J by 1 base, with 16 bases left in between. CDR3 DNA sequence: TGTGCCAGCAGCCAAGATCCAAGTTACGAGGCTTCCTACGAGCAGTACTTC. This gives the protein CASSQDPSYEASYEQYF.

This chain connects TRBV5-1 to TRBJ2-3; 10 bases agree with TRBD2. The CDR3 spans 19 residues. V lost 2 bases and J lost 4; bases outside the gene matches: 16. Per germline, CDR1 SGHRS and CDR2 YFSETQ. The CDR3 nucleotides are TGCGCCAGCAGCTTCCACCGCGGGACTAGCGTTGGGGTGGCAGATACGCAGTATTTT. Protein product: CASSFHRGTSVGVADTQYF. The full variable domain, its missing parts supplied by reference TRBV5-1 and TRBJ2-3, is KAGVTQTPRYLIKTRGQQVTLSCSPISGHRSVSWYQQTPGQGLQFLFEYFSETQRNKGNFPGRFSGRQFSNSRSEMNVSTLELGDSALYLCASSFHRGTSVGVADTQYFGPGTRLTVL.